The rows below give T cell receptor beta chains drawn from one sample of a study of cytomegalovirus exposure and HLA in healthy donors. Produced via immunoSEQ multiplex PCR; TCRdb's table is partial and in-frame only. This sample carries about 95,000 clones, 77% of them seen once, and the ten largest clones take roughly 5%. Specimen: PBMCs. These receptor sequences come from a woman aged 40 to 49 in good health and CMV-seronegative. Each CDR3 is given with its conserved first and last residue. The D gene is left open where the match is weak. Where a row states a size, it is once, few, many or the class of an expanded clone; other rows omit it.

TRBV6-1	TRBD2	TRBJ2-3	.	CASSNGASGGDTQYF	TGTGCCAGCAGTAATGGGGCTAGCGGGGGAGATACGCAGTATTTT
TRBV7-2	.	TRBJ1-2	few	CASIGGVNYGYTF	TGTGCCAGTATTGGGGGGGTTAACTATGGCTACACCTTC
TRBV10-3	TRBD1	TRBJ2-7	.	CAIRGYTGTGVNEQYF	TGTGCCATCAGAGGCTATACCGGGACAGGGGTAAATGAGCAGTACTTC
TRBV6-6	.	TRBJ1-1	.	CASSPLAVNTEAFF	TGTGCCAGCAGCCCCCTCGCAGTCAACACTGAAGCTTTCTTT
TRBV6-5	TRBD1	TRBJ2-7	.	CATRDSPPHEQYF	TGTGCCACCCGGGACAGTCCCCCCCACGAGCAGTACTTC
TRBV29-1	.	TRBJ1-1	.	CSDLQEGTEAFF	TGCAGCGACTTACAGGAGGGCACTGAAGCTTTCTTT
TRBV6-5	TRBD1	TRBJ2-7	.	CASGGQGARREQYF	TGCGCCAGCGGGGGACAGGGGGCGCGTCGCGAGCAGTACTTC
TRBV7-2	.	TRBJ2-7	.	CASSQRLPGINYEQYF	TGTGCCAGCAGCCAGAGACTCCCCGGGATCAACTACGAGCAGTACTTC
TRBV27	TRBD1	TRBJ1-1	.	CASRMTGGNTEAFF	TGTGCCAGCAGAATGACAGGGGGGAACACTGAAGCTTTCTTT
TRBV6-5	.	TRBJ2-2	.	CASNNEGVTGELFF	TGTGCCAGCAACAACGAAGGGGTGACCGGGGAGCTGTTTTTT
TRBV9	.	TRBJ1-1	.	CASSEPNGVRTEAFF	TGTGCCAGCAGCGAGCCCAACGGGGTACGAACTGAAGCTTTCTTT
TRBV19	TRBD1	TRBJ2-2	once	CASSPDRAATGELFF	TGTGCCAGCAGCCCGGACAGGGCGGCGACCGGGGAGCTGTTTTTT
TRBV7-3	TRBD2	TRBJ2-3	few	CASSARGGLTDTQYF	TGTGCCAGCAGCGCGCGGGGGGGCCTCACAGATACGCAGTATTTT
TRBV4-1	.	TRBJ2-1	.	CASSHGWASVSPNNEQFF	TGCGCCAGCAGCCATGGGTGGGCTAGCGTAAGCCCTAACAATGAGCAGTTCTTC
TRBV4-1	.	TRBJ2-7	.	CASSQVSQGAYEQYF	TGCGCCAGCAGCCAAGTGAGTCAGGGCGCCTACGAGCAGTACTTC
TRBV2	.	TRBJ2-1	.	CASSERRPRSSYNEQFF	TGTGCCAGCAGTGAAAGGCGGCCCCGGAGCTCCTACAATGAGCAGTTCTTC
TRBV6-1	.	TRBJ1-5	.	CASSFLHRVGQPQHF	TGTGCCAGCAGTTTTCTCCACAGGGTCGGCCAGCCCCAGCATTTT
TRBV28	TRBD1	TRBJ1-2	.	CASSSTGDNGYTF	TGTGCCAGCAGTTCGACAGGGGACAATGGCTACACCTTC
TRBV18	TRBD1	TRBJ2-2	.	CASSPRQGSTGELFF	TGTGCCAGCTCCCCACGACAGGGGAGCACCGGGGAGCTGTTTTTT
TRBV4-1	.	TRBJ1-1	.	CASSQDTVEAFF	TGCGCCAGCAGCCAGGATACAGTAGAAGCTTTCTTT
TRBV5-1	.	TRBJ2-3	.	CASSLEGSGTQYF	TGCGCCAGCAGCTTGGAGGGAAGCGGTACGCAGTATTTT
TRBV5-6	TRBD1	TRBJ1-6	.	CASSLGRGLSPLHF	TGTGCCAGCAGCCTCGGCAGGGGGCTTTCACCCCTCCACTTT
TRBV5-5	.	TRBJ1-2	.	CASSRGRGTHNYGYTF	TGTGCCAGCAGCCGAGGGAGGGGGACTCATAACTATGGCTACACCTTC
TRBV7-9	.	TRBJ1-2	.	CASSSHGGPDGYTF	TGTGCCAGCAGCAGCCACGGGGGGCCTGATGGCTACACCTTC
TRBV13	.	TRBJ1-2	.	CASSPAFEGDGYTF	TGTGCCAGCAGCCCGGCCTTCGAGGGGGACGGCTACACCTTC
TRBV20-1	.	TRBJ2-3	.	CSVAPTDTQYF	TGCAGTGTAGCGCCGACAGATACGCAGTATTTT
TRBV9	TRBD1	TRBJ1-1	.	CASSPLAGTGNTEAFF	TGTGCCAGCAGCCCGCTGGCGGGGACAGGGAACACTGAAGCTTTCTTT
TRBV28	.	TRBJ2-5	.	CASSTFLYRGGQETQYF	TGTGCCAGCAGTACGTTCCTATACAGGGGAGGTCAAGAGACCCAGTACTTC
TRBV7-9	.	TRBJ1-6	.	CASSLAGGNYNSPLHF	TGTGCCAGCAGCTTAGCGGGAGGGAACTATAATTCACCCCTCCACTTT
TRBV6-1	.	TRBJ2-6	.	CATQQGAAGANVLTF	TGTGCCACCCAACAGGGTGCTGCTGGGGCCAACGTCCTGACTTTC
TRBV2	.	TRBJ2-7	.	CASRPGTTYEQYF	TGTGCCAGCAGGCCCGGGACAACCTACGAGCAGTACTTC
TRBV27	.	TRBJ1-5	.	CASSFIGGNQPQHF	TGTGCCAGCAGTTTTATCGGGGGCAATCAGCCCCAGCATTTT
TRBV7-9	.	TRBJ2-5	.	CASSPDIVETQYF	TGTGCCAGCAGCCCGGACATAGTGGAGACCCAGTACTTC
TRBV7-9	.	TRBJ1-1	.	CASSDPIPRTEAFF	TGTGCCAGCAGTGACCCAATTCCGCGGACTGAAGCTTTCTTT
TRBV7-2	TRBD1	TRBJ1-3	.	CASSLAPRDRNTIYF	TGTGCCAGCAGCTTAGCCCCCCGGGACAGGAACACCATATATTTT
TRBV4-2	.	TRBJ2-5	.	CASSRPGTPEETQYF	TGTGCCAGCAGCCGCCCCGGGACACCTGAAGAGACCCAGTACTTC
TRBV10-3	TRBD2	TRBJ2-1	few	CAISEGWASGGTYNEQFF	TGTGCCATCAGTGAGGGATGGGCTAGCGGGGGGACCTACAATGAGCAGTTCTTC
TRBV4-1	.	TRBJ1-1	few	CASSKGQLMNTEAFF	TGCGCCAGCAGCAAGGGGCAACTAATGAACACTGAAGCTTTCTTT